This T cell receptor beta chain was recorded in a study of T cell responses to AZD1222 COVID-19 vaccine. Study overall: Investigators merged groups given second doses at roughly 4 or roughly 12 weeks.

In its sample, this clone was seen a few times. The antigen is undetermined. At the DNA level, this CDR3 is encoded by other sequences in the same sample as well. Here immunoSEQ multiplex PCR was the method, and the copy in TCRdb shows in-frame clones only, minus some. The data contain 180,000 or so clones, around nine tenths of them singletons. The V and J ends lost 2 bases and 2 bases respectively, with 10 bases between them. The CDR3 contains 14 residues. The germline V gene has CDR1 SGHRS and CDR2 YFSETQ. Study findings and constraints: Spike-specific TCRs gained breadth and depth after people received two AZD1222 doses. The study sampled repertoires only after the peak T cell response.

V is TRBV5-1 and J is TRBJ1-1; D not resolved. This clonotype was obtained from an adult in good health. This sample comprised peripheral blood, obtained on day 0 of AZD1222 vaccination. DNA of the CDR3: TGCGCCAGCAGCTTAGGAGGATTCAACACTGAAGCTTTCTTT. It yields the protein CASSLGGFNTEAFF.